This TCR beta chain was retrieved from a study of cytomegalovirus exposure and HLA in healthy donors. Primers for the PCR totalled 60 Vbeta and 13 Jbeta. Here immunoSEQ multiplex PCR was the method, and the copy in TCRdb shows in-frame clones only, minus some. The sample consists of 150,000 to 200,000 clones, less than 90% of them appearing once. Turning to this clone: One end of the junction varies from germline; a read error may be responsible.

The CDR3 consists of 12 residues. Germline V lookup: CDR1 MNHNY, CDR2 SVGAGI (reference sequence). The receptor was isolated from a man in his fifties or sixties in good health and CMV-seropositive. The sequenced sample consisted of PBMCs. The chain has TRBV6-6 and TRBJ2-7, with no clear D. The CDR3 DNA sequence: TGTGCCAGCAGTTACTCTCCGCTACCCCAAAACTTC. It codes for CASSYSPLPQNF.